A single sample is the source of the 22 T cell receptor beta chains below, sequenced in a study of T cell repertoires in cytomegalovirus infection. No antigen has been assigned to these receptors. One entry per CDR3 protein results from TCRdb running MiXCR on the reads. Of around 100,000 distinct CDR3 sequences listed, under 50% are singletons. The sequenced sample was CD8+ T cells from cultured PBMCs, obtained from culture after CMV antigen stimulation. The receptor source for this set is a human donor in good health (CMV status not recorded). Some clones in this sample may be carry-over from other donors' samples.

The genes are TRBV20-1 and TRBJ2-2; D call uncertain. This CDR3 has 16 residues. Germline V gives CDR1 DFQATT, CDR2 SNEGSKA (reference sequence). Trimming took off 0 bases at V and 7 bases at J, with 18 bases between the two ends. Here the CDR3 DNA reads TGCAGTGCTAGAGATCTTAGTAGAGTCTCAAGCGGGGAGCTGTTTTTT. Protein: CSARDLSRVSSGELFF.

V is TRBV3-1 and J is TRBJ2-7; D unclear. This CDR3 spans 13 amino acids. Germline CDR1 LGHDT, CDR2 YNNKEL (reference sequence). The V gene lost 2 bases and the J gene lost 6 bases, with 11 bases spanning the gap. CDR3 nucleotides: TGTGCCAGCAGCCAATCTCTGGTGGCCGAGCAGTACTTC. Protein sequence: CASSQSLVAEQYF.

The chain recombines TRBV2 with TRBJ2-5, with TRBD1 as a possible D gene (6 bases). This CDR3 comprises 14 residues. V shed 2 bases and J shed 4 bases, with 11 bases lying between them. Germline loops: CDR1 SNHLY, CDR2 FYNNEI. CDR3 in DNA: TGTGCCAGCAGTGAAATCCAGGGGAGAGAGACCCAGTACTTC. Translation gives CASSEIQGRETQYF.

This clonotype was found a few times. The genes are TRBV7-8 and TRBJ1-2; D ambiguous. This CDR3 is 15 amino acids long. V was shortened by 2 bases and J by 5 bases, with 15 bases between the two germline ends. CDR1 SGHVS and CDR2 FQNEAQ come from the germline V gene. CDR3 region: CASSLSPTAGYGYTF. DNA for the CDR3: TGTGCCAGCAGCTTATCACCAACAGCCGGATATGGCTACACCTTC.

This clonotype has a count of ten or more. This chain uses TRBV12-3 or TRBV12-4 with TRBJ1-2, with D perhaps TRBD1 (5 bases). The length of the CDR3 is 13 residues. With 6 bases removed from V and 3 bases from J, the gap between germline ends came to 11 bases. The CDR3 loop reads CASSTPGYYGYTF. The CDR3 DNA sequence: TGTGCCAGCAGCACGCCAGGGTACTATGGCTACACCTTC.

This clonotype occurred a few times. This chain uses TRBV7-8 with TRBJ2-1, with D tentatively TRBD1 or TRBD2 (5 bases each). Trimming took off 3 bases at V and 6 bases at J, with 21 bases between the two ends. Germline V lookup: CDR1 SGHVS, CDR2 FQNEAQ. The CDR3 is made up of 17 amino acids. The CDR3 sequence: CASSLGVGQGWGNEQFF. As DNA, the CDR3 is TGTGCCAGCAGCTTGGGGGTGGGTCAGGGCTGGGGCAATGAGCAGTTCTTC.

The sample holds a few counts of this clonotype. The genes are TRBV12-3 or TRBV12-4 and TRBJ2-1; D is ambiguous. V was pared by 3 bases and J by 0 bases, with 6 bases between. This CDR3 contains 14 residues. The DNA of the CDR3 is TGTGCCAGCAGTTTGGTACGCTCCTACAATGAGCAGTTCTTC. It translates to CASSLVRSYNEQFF.

Only a few counts were recorded for this clonotype. The chain is built from TRBV13 and TRBJ2-3; the match to TRBD2 covers 11 bases. In germline, CDR1 is PRHDT, CDR2 FYEKMQ (reference sequence). Germline trimming cut 4 bases from V and 3 bases from J; bases unmatched to any gene: 3. CDR3 length equals 15 residues. The CDR3 DNA is TGTGCCAGCAGCTCGACTAGCGGGGAGACAGATACGCAGTATTTT. Translated, it gives CASSSTSGETDTQYF.

The chain recombines TRBV6-1 with TRBJ1-1; 7 positions match TRBD1. V shed 6 bases, J shed 11 bases, and the junction held 9 bases outside the gene matches. Germline loops: CDR1 MNHNS, CDR2 SASEGT. The CDR3 is made up of 12 amino acids. The CDR3 protein is CASRGDRVGAFF. Written as DNA, the CDR3 is TGTGCCAGCAGAGGCGACAGGGTGGGGGCTTTCTTT.

The chain couples TRBV20-1 to TRBJ2-1; TRBD2 matches at 8 bases. The CDR3 has 13 residues. Germline CDR1 reads DFQATT; CDR2 reads SNEGSKA (reference sequence). With 5 bases clipped from V and 4 bases from J, the junction kept 4 bases outside the gene matches. The CDR3 here is CSARRGGYNEQFF. The CDR3 region has the DNA TGCAGTGCTCGCCGGGGGGGATACAATGAGCAGTTCTTC.

The chain couples TRBV18 to TRBJ2-1; TRBD2 agrees at 8 bases. Germline CDR1 and CDR2: KGHSH and LQKENI. The CDR3 totals 17 residues. The trim removed 3 bases at V and 5 bases at J, leaving 12 bases unmatched. DNA of the CDR3: TGTGCCAGCTCACCGGGAGTAGCGGGGTCCCTCAACAATGAGCAGTTCTTC. It encodes CASSPGVAGSLNNEQFF.

This clonotype was seen a few times. This sequence joins TRBV6-6 and TRBJ2-7; tentative D call: TRBD1 (6 bases). The CDR3 contains 14 residues. Germline assignment: CDR1 MNHNY and CDR2 SVGAGI (reference sequence). The ends were cut back, 8 bases at V and 1 base at J, with 15 bases in the middle. The CDR3 loop is CASYRTAMSYEQYF. The DNA of the CDR3 is TGTGCCAGCTATAGGACAGCAATGTCCTACGAGCAGTACTTC.

The genes are TRBV4-1 and TRBJ2-2; no definite D call. The germline V gene has CDR1 MGHRA and CDR2 YSYEKL. CDR3 size: 17 residues. V dropped 0 bases and J dropped 4 bases, with 15 bases sitting between them. This chain's CDR3 is CASSQEADRPGTGELFF. The CDR3 bases are TGCGCCAGCAGCCAAGAGGCGGACCGGCCCGGCACCGGGGAGCTGTTTTTT.

Only a few counts were recorded for this clonotype. The CDR3 protein is CASSEDTGYEQYF. The CDR3 DNA reads as TGTGCCAGCAGTGAAGATACAGGGTACGAGCAGTACTTC. The J gene is TRBJ2-7, the V gene TRBV6-1; D perhaps matches TRBD1 (6 bases). Germline CDR1 reads MNHNS; CDR2 reads SASEGT. Trimming shortened V by 1 base and J by 4 bases, and 8 bases separated the two germline ends. The CDR3 spans 13 residues.

Here the CDR3 DNA reads TGCAGTGCTAGGCAGGGAGAAAGAAACACCATATATTTT. Translating gives CSARQGERNTIYF. This sequence joins TRBV20-1 and TRBJ1-3, with D perhaps TRBD1 (5 bases). The germline gives CDR1 DFQATT, CDR2 SNEGSKA (reference sequence). Trimming left V 3 bases short and J 5 bases short, with 11 bases between. This CDR3 comprises 13 residues.

This clonotype was seen a handful of times. The CDR3 loop is CASSTGPQGEKLFF. The CDR3 coding sequence is TGTGCCAGCAGCACGGGCCCCCAAGGGGAAAAACTGTTTTTT. V is TRBV6-5 and J is TRBJ1-4; D is uncertain. Germline values: CDR1 MNHEY, CDR2 SVGAGI. The CDR3 length is 14 residues. Trimming shortened V by 6 bases and J by 8 bases, and 16 bases separated the two germline ends.

The sample holds a few counts of this clonotype. The chain has TRBV7-2 and TRBJ1-1; 9 nucleotides match TRBD1. The junction had 4 bases not matched to a gene; V was cut back by 5 bases and J by 3 bases. Germline CDR1 SGHTA, CDR2 FQGNSA. The CDR3 spans 14 residues. For the CDR3, the DNA is TGTGCCAGCAGCACACAGGGGGCCCACACTGAAGCTTTCTTT. Its protein product is CASSTQGAHTEAFF.

The CDR3 reads CASSSHSPYDTEAFF. The DNA for the CDR3 is TGTGCCAGCAGCTCCCATAGTCCTTATGACACTGAAGCTTTCTTT. J is TRBJ1-1 and V is TRBV7-1; no clear D. TRBV7-1 is marked as an open reading frame, function uncertain. With 3 bases removed from V and 3 bases from J, the gap between germline ends came to 14 bases. The CDR3 is made up of 15 amino acids.

The chain employs TRBV7-9 and TRBJ2-1, with a tentative D call TRBD1 (5 bases). V dropped 1 base and J dropped 3 bases, with 7 bases sitting between them. Germline-derived CDR1 and CDR2 are SEHNR and FQNEAQ (reference sequence). The CDR3 runs 14 residues. CDR3 loop: CASSLGGHYNEQFF. The CDR3 DNA reads as TGTGCCAGCAGCTTAGGAGGACACTACAATGAGCAGTTCTTC.

The sample holds many counts of this clonotype. The chain is built from TRBV5-4 and TRBJ2-3; D ambiguous. CDR3 length: 12 residues. The germline V gene encodes CDR1 SGHNT and CDR2 YYREEE (reference sequence). V was shortened by 3 bases and J by 2 bases, with 4 bases between the two germline ends. The CDR3 DNA sequence: TGTGCCAGCAGCTCTCCCACAGATACGCAGTATTTT. This sequence encodes CASSSPTDTQYF.

This clonotype has just a few counts. The chain recombines TRBV20-1 with TRBJ1-6; 9 positions match TRBD1. This CDR3 is 17 amino acids long. Per the germline V gene, CDR1 is DFQATT and CDR2 is SNEGSKA (reference sequence). The trim removed 0 bases at V and 2 bases at J, leaving 5 bases unmatched. CDR3 sequence (DNA): TGCAGTGCTAGAGATCGGACAGGGGTCGCCTATAATTCACCCCTCCACTTT. Residues: CSARDRTGVAYNSPLHF.

This clonotype was counted between two and nine times. The chain uses TRBV5-4 and TRBJ2-3; maybe TRBD1 (6 bases). The CDR3 spans 14 residues. The germline V and J ends were trimmed by 2 bases and 3 bases, with 10 bases remaining between them. Germline assignment: CDR1 SGHNT and CDR2 YYREEE (reference sequence). The CDR3 reads CASSLQGLTDTQYF. The CDR3, as DNA: TGTGCCAGCAGCTTACAGGGTTTGACAGATACGCAGTATTTT.